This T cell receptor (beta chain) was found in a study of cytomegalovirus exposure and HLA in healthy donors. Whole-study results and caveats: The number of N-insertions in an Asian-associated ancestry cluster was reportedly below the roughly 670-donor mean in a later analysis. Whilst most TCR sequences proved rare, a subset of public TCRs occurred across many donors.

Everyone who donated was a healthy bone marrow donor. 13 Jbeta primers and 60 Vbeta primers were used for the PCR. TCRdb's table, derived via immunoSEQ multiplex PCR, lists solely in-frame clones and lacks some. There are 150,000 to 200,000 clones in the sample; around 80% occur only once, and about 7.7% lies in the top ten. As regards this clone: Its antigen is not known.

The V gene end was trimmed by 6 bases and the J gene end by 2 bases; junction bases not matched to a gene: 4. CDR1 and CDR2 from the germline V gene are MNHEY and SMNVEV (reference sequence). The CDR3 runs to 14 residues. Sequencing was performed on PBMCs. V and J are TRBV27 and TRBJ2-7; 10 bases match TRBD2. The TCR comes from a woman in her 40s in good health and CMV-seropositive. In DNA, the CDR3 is TGTGCCAGCAGGATAGCGGGAGGTGCCTACGAGCAGTACTTC. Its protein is CASRIAGGAYEQYF.